A selection of T cell receptor beta chains follows, all from one sample in a study of blood T cell repertoires in COVID-19. Clones were sequenced by immunoSEQ multiplex PCR, and TCRdb holds only the in-frame ones, with some missing. Counted here are about 80,000 clones, 60% to 80% occurring once; the ten biggest clones make up about a third. Sequencing was done on a sample of peripheral blood. The receptors originated from a man aged 55-75 years with COVID-19, enrolled during active disease. The CDR3 runs from the conserved cysteine through the conserved F or W. The D gene is left open where the match is weak. Only part of the rows carry a size: once, few, many, or a class if the clone is expanded.

.	TRBV12-5	TRBJ2-3	13	.	TGTGCTAGTGGTTTGGTAGGGGGGGGTACGCAGTATTTT	CASGLVGGGTQYF
.	TRBV6-1	TRBJ2-7	15	TRBD1	TGTGCCAGCAGTGACCGGGACAGGGGTTCCTACGAGCAGTACTTC	CASSDRDRGSYEQYF
.	TRBV7-9	TRBJ2-3	16	.	TGTGCCAGCAGCTTAGGGACTGGCGAAGGCACAGATACGCAGTATTTT	CASSLGTGEGTDTQYF
.	TRBV7-9	TRBJ2-7	11	.	TGTGCCAGCAGCTTAACAGGCGAGCAGTACTTC	CASSLTGEQYF
.	TRBV5-1	TRBJ2-7	16	.	TGCGCCAGCAGCGTGGGCGGGGCCCGAAGCTCCTACGAGCAGTACTTC	CASSVGGARSSYEQYF
once	TRBV6-5	TRBJ1-2	13	.	TGTGCCAGCAGTACGGGGGGAAGGGTTGGCTACACCTTC	CASSTGGRVGYTF
.	TRBV19	TRBJ1-4	15	TRBD1	TGTGCCAGTAATCCTGGCGGGACAGCTAATGAAAAACTGTTTTTT	CASNPGGTANEKLFF
.	TRBV18	TRBJ1-1	16	.	TGTGCCAGCTCACCAATTTTAGGACAGTCGAAGACTGAAGCTTTCTTT	CASSPILGQSKTEAFF
once	TRBV4-1	TRBJ2-7	16	.	TGCGCCAGCAGCCAAGAGACGTTCGGGGAAAACTACGAGCAGTACTTC	CASSQETFGENYEQYF
.	TRBV4-2	TRBJ2-7	17	TRBD2	TGTGCCAGCAGCGGACTAGCGGGGGGGCTCGGGTCCTACGAGCAGTACTTC	CASSGLAGGLGSYEQYF
.	TRBV6-5	TRBJ1-1	13	.	TGTGCCAGCAGTTATTACGGGAACACTGAAGCTTTCTTT	CASSYYGNTEAFF
.	TRBV4-1	TRBJ1-5	13	.	TGCGCCAGCAGCCCCACTAGTTATCAGCCCCAGCATTTT	CASSPTSYQPQHF
few	TRBV9	TRBJ2-4	14	TRBD1	TGTGCCAGCAGCTCGGCCCTGACAGGGAACATTCAGTACTTC	CASSSALTGNIQYF
.	TRBV2	TRBJ2-5	17	.	TGTGCCAGCAGGGAGGGAGGACTTTTCTACCTCCAAGAGACCCAGTACTTC	CASREGGLFYLQETQYF
.	TRBV16	TRBJ1-5	15	TRBD1	TGTGCCAGCAGCCAACTTGACAGGGGCGCTCAGCCCCAGCATTTT	CASSQLDRGAQPQHF
.	TRBV5-8	TRBJ2-5	12	TRBD1	TGTGCCAGCCCGTACAGGGGGGAGACCCAGTACTTC	CASPYRGETQYF
.	TRBV5-4	TRBJ2-5	16	.	TGTGCCAGCAGCTTGGCCCCGGTCGCCGGTCAAGAGACCCAGTACTTC	CASSLAPVAGQETQYF
.	TRBV7-9	TRBJ1-6	14	.	TGTGCCAGCAGCTTAGCTGGGGGCGGTTCACCCCTCCACTTT	CASSLAGGGSPLHF
.	TRBV30	TRBJ2-5	14	TRBD1	TGTGCCTGGGCCGACAGGGGGCGGCGAGAGACCCAGTACTTC	CAWADRGRRETQYF
.	TRBV25-1	TRBJ2-5	13	TRBD1	TGTGCCAGCAGAAGACAGGGGAGGGAGACCCAGTACTTC	CASRRQGRETQYF
.	TRBV11-3	TRBJ2-7	17	TRBD2	TGTGCCAGCAGCTTAGATCCGGCTAGCGGGACAATCCACGAGCAGTACTTC	CASSLDPASGTIHEQYF
.	TRBV19	TRBJ1-1	13	.	TGTGCCAGTAGTCCGAGAGGGTACACTGAAGCTTTCTTT	CASSPRGYTEAFF
few	TRBV3-1/TRBV3-2	TRBJ2-3	14	.	TGTGCCAGCAGCCCACGGAGGGTATCAGATACGCAGTATTTT	CASSPRRVSDTQYF
.	TRBV7-2	TRBJ2-2	17	TRBD2	TGTGCCAGCAGCTTAACGGGGTGGGCCCTAGCGGCCGGGGAGCTGTTTTTT	CASSLTGWALAAGELFF
.	TRBV4-1	TRBJ1-5	14	.	TGCGCCAGCAGCCAAGATCGGCGGGATCAGCCCCAGCATTTT	CASSQDRRDQPQHF
.	TRBV6-9	TRBJ2-6	16	.	TGTGCCCGATACTCCAGGGAAAGCCCTGGGGCCAACGTCCTGACTTTC	CARYSRESPGANVLTF
.	TRBV14	TRBJ2-2	20	.	TGTGCCAGCAGCCAAGAAGCCTCTTGGTTCGGAGACTCTGGATCCGGGGAGCTGTTTTTT	CASSQEASWFGDSGSGELFF
.	TRBV6-5	TRBJ1-1	14	TRBD1	TGTGCCAGCAGTACCGGGACAGGGGTGGGTGAAGCTTTCTTT	CASSTGTGVGEAFF
.	TRBV29-1	TRBJ2-2	14	TRBD2	TGCAGCGTTCCGGGACTAAAAAACACCGGGGAGCTGTTTTTT	CSVPGLKNTGELFF
.	TRBV9	TRBJ2-1	17	TRBD2	TGTGCCAGCAGCGCCTTCAAACTAGCGGGAGGGCCGGTTGAGCAGTTCTTC	CASSAFKLAGGPVEQFF
few	TRBV2	TRBJ2-3	16	TRBD2	TGTGCCAGCAGTGGTATAGCGGGGGATCTCACAGATACGCAGTATTTT	CASSGIAGDLTDTQYF
.	TRBV9	TRBJ2-2	18	TRBD2	TGTGCCAGCAGCGTAGAGCTAGCGGGAGTATATAACACCGGGGAGCTGTTTTTT	CASSVELAGVYNTGELFF
few	TRBV7-3	TRBJ2-3	16	.	TGTGCCAGCAGCCCGCGTGACGGGGGACAGCGCGATACGCAGTATTTT	CASSPRDGGQRDTQYF
.	TRBV7-3	TRBJ2-7	14	TRBD1	TGTGCCAGCAGCCGCGGACAGGGTAAGTACGAGCAGTACTTC	CASSRGQGKYEQYF
.	TRBV12-3/TRBV12-4	TRBJ1-2	12	.	TGTGCCAGCAGCGGGATTGGACAGATCTACACCTTC	CASSGIGQIYTF
.	TRBV11-3	TRBJ1-3	15	.	TGTGCCAGCAGCTTTGCGCAGGCCTCTGGAAACACCATATATTTT	CASSFAQASGNTIYF
.	TRBV6-4	TRBJ2-7	14	.	TGTGCCAGCAGTGGGGTCGGGAGCTCCTACGAGCAGTACTTC	CASSGVGSSYEQYF
.	TRBV5-6	TRBJ2-5	16	TRBD2	TGTGCCAGCAGCTTAGGACTAGCGGGAGTCCAAGAGACCCAGTACTTC	CASSLGLAGVQETQYF
.	TRBV29-1	TRBJ2-5	13	.	TGCAGCGTTGATTTACAGGGGGGGGAGACCCAGTACTTC	CSVDLQGGETQYF
.	TRBV6-6	TRBJ2-7	12	.	TGTGCCAGCAGACAGGGCCCCTACGAGCAGTACTTC	CASRQGPYEQYF
.	TRBV5-4	TRBJ1-5	14	TRBD1	TGTGCCAGCAGCGAGGGACAGGGGACTCAGCCCCAGCATTTT	CASSEGQGTQPQHF
.	TRBV15	TRBJ2-3	13	.	TGTGCCACCGTAGGGGACAACACAGATACGCAGTATTTT	CATVGDNTDTQYF
.	TRBV7-9	TRBJ1-6	13	TRBD1	TGTGCCGGACAGGGGTCGGGGAATTCACCCCTCCACTTT	CAGQGSGNSPLHF
.	TRBV14	TRBJ2-2	17	TRBD1	TGTGCCAGCAGCCAAGATCAGGGGGCATGGAACACCGGGGAGCTGTTTTTT	CASSQDQGAWNTGELFF
.	TRBV12-3/TRBV12-4	TRBJ1-2	13	.	TGTGCCAGCAGCTCGACGGGAAACTATGGCTACACCTTC	CASSSTGNYGYTF
once	TRBV9	TRBJ2-2	15	TRBD2	TGTGCCAGCAGCCTAGCGGGAGGGCCTAACGGGGAGCTGTTTTTT	CASSLAGGPNGELFF
.	TRBV27	TRBJ2-5	17	TRBD2	TGTGCCAGCAGGAGATCTAGCGGGGGGCTGGCCGGTGAGACCCAGTACTTC	CASRRSSGGLAGETQYF
few	TRBV19	TRBJ1-2	14	TRBD1	TGTGCCAGTAGTACCCCGGACAGGGGGTATGGCTACACCTTC	CASSTPDRGYGYTF
.	TRBV29-1	TRBJ2-3	17	TRBD1	TGCAGCGTTGAACCCCCGTCCGCCGGGACAGACCGAAATACGCAGTATTTT	CSVEPPSAGTDRNTQYF
few	TRBV7-8	TRBJ1-2	12	.	TGTGCCAGCAGCCGAGGCGGGGGAGGCTACACCTTC	CASSRGGGGYTF
.	TRBV24-1	TRBJ2-3	16	TRBD2	TGTGCCACCAGTGATCCGACTAGCGGGTCCACAGATACGCAGTATTTT	CATSDPTSGSTDTQYF
.	TRBV9	TRBJ2-1	14	TRBD2	TGTGCCAGCAGCTCAAATAGCGGGTCGAACGAGCAGTTCTTC	CASSSNSGSNEQFF
.	TRBV6-6	TRBJ1-6	20	TRBD1	TGTGCCAGCAGCCTTACCGGGACAGGGGGCTCCAGCTCCTATAATTCACCCCTCCACTTT	CASSLTGTGGSSSYNSPLHF
.	TRBV18	TRBJ2-2	17	TRBD2	TGTGCCAGCTCACCACTTACGCTAGCGGGGAACACCGGGGAGCTGTTTTTT	CASSPLTLAGNTGELFF
few	TRBV27	TRBJ1-4	16	.	TGTGCCAGCAGTCAAGGGACACCGGCAACTAATGAAAAACTGTTTTTT	CASSQGTPATNEKLFF
.	TRBV3-1/TRBV3-2	TRBJ2-7	11	.	TGTGCCAGCAGCCAAGACGTCGAGCAGTACTTC	CASSQDVEQYF
once	TRBV5-4	TRBJ2-3	15	TRBD2	TGTGCCAGCAGCCAAACTAGCGGGTTTGGAGATACGCAGTATTTT	CASSQTSGFGDTQYF
few	TRBV19	TRBJ2-1	13	.	TGTGCCAGTAGTAAAGGGACACCCAATGAGCAGTTCTTC	CASSKGTPNEQFF